Below are 24 T cell receptor beta chains sequenced from a single sample in a study of T cells in Graves' hyperthyroidism and ophthalmopathy. RNA transcripts provided the source from which TCR beta CDR3 regions were amplified. Initially, a first-round RT-PCR of the TCR CDR3 employed the HTBI primer set. One entry per CDR3 protein, called by TCRdb with MiXCR from the multiplex PCR reads. The data hold about 540,000 distinct CDR3 sequences, with 46% observed a single time. Sequencing was carried out using peripheral blood or thyroid tissue (not recorded which). The origin of the receptors is a woman aged 18-29 years with Graves' hyperthyroidism.

For the CDR3, the DNA is TGCAGCGTGGGACAGGACTATAATTCACCCCTCCACTTT. This gives the protein CSVGQDYNSPLHF. The V and J genes are TRBV29-1 and TRBJ1-6; the match to TRBD1 covers 8 bases. This CDR3 is 13 amino acids long. V lost 6 bases, J lost 3 bases, and 1 base stayed unmatched. Germline V gene data show CDR1 as SQVTM and CDR2 as ANQGSEA.

This clonotype has just a few counts. The V gene is TRBV27, the J gene TRBJ1-1; D is unresolved. Germline V gene lookup returns CDR1 MNHEY and CDR2 SMNVEV (reference sequence). The germline V and J ends were trimmed by 6 bases and 2 bases, with 16 bases remaining between them. The CDR3 sequence is 15 residues long. For the CDR3, the DNA is TGTGCCAGCAGGCCTCATACCCCCGAAAACACTGAAGCTTTCTTT. Its translation: CASRPHTPENTEAFF.

The chain has TRBV10-3 and TRBJ1-4; D is unclear. CDR1 and CDR2 from the germline V gene are ENHRY and SYGVKD. This CDR3 is 17 amino acids long. V was pared by 0 bases and J by 10 bases, with 21 bases between. The CDR3 is CAISESRTSGSIGKLFF. CDR3 coding DNA: TGTGCCATCAGTGAGTCCCGGACTAGCGGGAGCATTGGAAAACTGTTTTTT.

The rearrangement joins TRBV29-1 to TRBJ1-2; no clear D. Looked up from germline, CDR1 is SQVTM and CDR2 is ANQGSEA. The CDR3 is 14 amino acids. Trimming cost V 3 bases and J 8 bases, with 19 bases left between them. In nucleotides, the CDR3 is TGCAGCGTTGACTCCCTTGGTTCAGGCTCGGGCTACACCTTC. Protein product: CSVDSLGSGSGYTF.

In its sample, this clonotype was seen many times. The chain links TRBV10-2 to TRBJ2-7, with D tentatively TRBD2 (5 bases). The germline V gene has CDR1 WSHSY and CDR2 SAAADI. Trimming cost V 9 bases and J 0 bases, with 9 bases left between them. The CDR3 sequence is 12 residues long. In DNA, the CDR3 is TGCGCCAGTTGGAGCGGCTCCTACGAGCAGTACTTC. Encoded protein: CASWSGSYEQYF.

Details on this clonotype: Given a much more abundant clone one base away, this may be a read error. The V gene is TRBV7-8, the J gene TRBJ2-2; 8 bases map to TRBD2. The CDR3 covers 20 residues. The germline gives CDR1 SGHVS, CDR2 FQNEAQ. CDR3 loop: CASRPRLASRGRANTGEPFF. CDR3 nucleotides: TGTGCCAGCAGGCCCAGACTAGCGTCCAGAGGACGTGCGAACACCGGGGAGCCGTTTTTT.

This chain uses TRBV24-1 with TRBJ1-2; 8 nucleotides align to TRBD1. The CDR3 extends over 15 amino acids. The germline V gene has CDR1 KGHDR and CDR2 SFDVKD. V trimming: 4 bases; J trimming: 4 bases; junction bases outside the gene matches: 7. CDR3 in amino acids: CATSDGTGTIYGYTF. CDR3 bases: TGTGCCACCAGTGACGGGACAGGAACCATCTATGGCTACACCTTC.

The chain couples TRBV25-1 to TRBJ1-2; TRBD1 aligns across 8 bases. CDR1 and CDR2 (germline): MGHDK, SYGVNS. V was clipped by 6 bases and J by 1 base; unmatched bases: 7. The CDR3 runs to 15 residues. Written as DNA, the CDR3 is TGTGCCAGCAGCATCACAGGGGGGGATAACTATGGCTACACCTTC. Its translation is CASSITGGDNYGYTF.

This sequence joins TRBV4-2 and TRBJ2-1; 9 bases are a match to TRBD2. The CDR3 length is 15 residues. V was clipped by 7 bases and J by 4 bases; unmatched bases: 8. CDR1 and CDR2 from the germline V gene are LGHNA and YNFKEQ. As DNA, the CDR3 is TGTGCCAGCAACCCTATAGCGGGAGAGTACAATGAGCAGTTCTTC. Encoded protein: CASNPIAGEYNEQFF.

This clonotype has just a few counts. This sequence joins TRBV9 and TRBJ2-2, with 9 bases identical to TRBD2. The CDR3 totals 18 residues. V gave up 1 base and J gave up 3 bases; unmatched junction bases: 10. Germline loops: CDR1 SGDLS, CDR2 YYNGEE. The CDR3 loop reads CASSVPLSGGLDTGELFF. CDR3 DNA: TGTGCCAGCAGCGTACCTCTCAGCGGGGGGCTAGACACCGGGGAGCTGTTTTTT.

This clonotype came up once. The junction departs from germline at one end; a sequencing error may be responsible. The chain couples TRBV7-7 to TRBJ1-2; 7 bases align to TRBD1. The CDR3 has 16 amino acids. Germline V CDR1 and CDR2: SSHAT, FNYEAQ (reference sequence). The DNA for the CDR3 is TGTGCTAGCAGCTTAGCGGGGACAGCGCCTAACTATGGCTACACCTTC. Its protein is CASSLAGTAPNYGYTF.

There are a few counts of this clonotype. The gene calls are TRBV7-9 and TRBJ1-3; no clear D. The V end lost 2 bases, the J end lost 1 base, and 15 bases lay between the germline ends. This CDR3 spans 17 amino acids. Germline V gene sequence: CDR1 SEHNR, CDR2 FQNEAQ (reference sequence). CDR3 sequence: CASSLPGVGKSGNTIYF. As DNA, the CDR3 is TGTGCCAGCAGCTTACCCGGAGTCGGAAAATCTGGAAACACCATATATTTT.

The rearrangement links TRBV15 to TRBJ1-5; no firm D call. CDR3 size: 15 residues. Germline CDR1 LNHNV, CDR2 YYDKDF (reference sequence). The V gene lost 0 bases and the J gene lost 3 bases, with 9 bases spanning the gap. The CDR3 region is CATSRDAGNNQPQHF. The CDR3 DNA sequence: TGTGCCACCAGCAGAGATGCGGGTAACAATCAGCCCCAGCATTTT.

The V and J genes are TRBV5-1 and TRBJ1-1; D gene ambiguous. CDR3 length equals 15 residues. Trimming cost V 0 bases and J 1 base, with 10 bases left between them. CDR1 is SGHRS, CDR2 YFSETQ, per germline. CDR3 DNA sequence: TGCGCCAGCAGCTTGGATGGCCTCTGGAACACTGAAGCTTTCTTT. This encodes CASSLDGLWNTEAFF.

CDR3 in amino acids: CASSIVTGAKRYEQYF. CDR3 bases: TGTGCCAGTAGTATAGTTACGGGAGCGAAACGCTACGAGCAGTACTTC. This chain links TRBV19 with TRBJ2-7, with D possibly being TRBD2 (6 bases). V was clipped by 1 base and J by 3 bases, with 16 bases between them. The CDR3 loop spans 16 amino acids. The germline V gene has CDR1 LNHDA and CDR2 SQIVND (reference sequence). Full variable domain (missing parts from reference TRBV19 and TRBJ2-7): DGGITQSPKYLFRKEGQNVTLSCEQNLNHDAMYWYRQDPGQGLRLIYYSQIVNDFQKGDIAEGYSVSREKKESFPLTVTSAQKNPTAFYLCASSIVTGAKRYEQYFGPGTRLTVT.

V usage is TRBV7-3 and J usage is TRBJ1-3; D remains unclear. CDR1 is SGHTA, CDR2 FQGTGA, per germline. This CDR3 has 17 amino acids. Deletions cut 3 bases from V and 2 bases from J, with 17 bases between. In DNA form, the CDR3 reads TGTGCCAGCAGCTTGTTGTCCCCCGGCGGTGCTGGAAACACCATATATTTT. This codes for CASSLLSPGGAGNTIYF.

This clonotype was recorded at least ten times. The chain has TRBV5-4 and TRBJ2-2; either TRBD1 or TRBD2 may supply D (5 bases each). CDR1 and CDR2 from the germline V gene are SGHNT and YYREEE (reference sequence). There are 15 residues in the CDR3. Trimming removed 0 bases from V and 5 bases from J, with 11 bases in between. In DNA, the CDR3 is TGTGCCAGCAGCTTGGCGGGGCGAAGGACCGGGGAGCTGTTTTTT. This codes for CASSLAGRRTGELFF.

The sample holds many counts of this clonotype. This rearrangement joins TRBV9 to TRBJ2-6, with D unclear. The germline V and J ends were trimmed by 3 bases and 3 bases, with 4 bases remaining between them. This CDR3 comprises 13 residues. Germline V gene data show CDR1 as SGDLS and CDR2 as YYNGEE. The CDR3 loop is CASSGGGANVLTF. Here the CDR3 DNA reads TGTGCCAGCAGCGGAGGTGGGGCCAACGTCCTGACTTTC. Looking up the rest from reference TRBV9 and TRBJ2-6 gives the full variable domain: DSGVTQTPKHLITATGQRVTLRCSPRSGDLSVYWYQQSLDQGLQFLIQYYNGEERAKGNILERFSAQQFPDLHSELNLSSLELGDSALYFCASSGGGANVLTFGAGSRLTVL.

This chain joins TRBV11-2 and TRBJ1-5; tentative D call: TRBD1 (5 bases). The CDR3 extends over 15 amino acids. CDR1 is SGHAT and CDR2 is FQNNGV in the germline V gene. V was pared by 8 bases and J by 1 base, with 15 bases between. The CDR3 protein is CASGPDGASNQPQHF. Written as DNA, the CDR3 is TGTGCCAGCGGCCCAGACGGGGCAAGCAATCAGCCCCAGCATTTT.

This chain uses TRBV18 with TRBJ1-5; D possibly corresponds to TRBD1 (5 bases). The ends were cut back, 3 bases at V and 3 bases at J, with 9 bases in the middle. The CDR3 runs 14 residues. Germline V lookup: CDR1 KGHSH, CDR2 LQKENI. The CDR3 here is CASSPGAFNQPQHF. The CDR3 coding sequence is TGTGCCAGCTCACCCGGGGCATTCAATCAGCCCCAGCATTTT.

This chain links TRBV29-1 with TRBJ1-3; no clear D gene. With 8 bases removed from V and 0 bases from J, the gap between germline ends came to 8 bases. CDR1 is SQVTM and CDR2 is ANQGSEA in the germline V gene. CDR3 length equals 12 residues. This CDR3 reads CSLPGSGNTIYF. The CDR3 DNA follows: TGCAGCTTACCTGGCTCTGGAAACACCATATATTTT.

V is TRBV19 and J is TRBJ2-5, with TRBD2 matching over 9 bases. V was pared by 10 bases and J by 2 bases, with 8 bases of the junction left unmatched. This CDR3 contains 14 residues. Germline-derived CDR1 and CDR2 are LNHDA and SQIVND (reference sequence). The CDR3 DNA follows: TGTGCCACCGAGGAGCGGGAGGCACAAGAGACCCAGTACTTC. This encodes CATEEREAQETQYF.

The CDR3 bases are TGTGCCAGCAGCTTAGCCAGGGCTGCAGATACGCAGTATTTT. As protein: CASSLARAADTQYF. The gene calls are TRBV7-3 and TRBJ2-3, with TRBD1 as a possible D gene (5 bases). The CDR3 length is 14 residues. With 2 bases removed from V and 4 bases from J, the gap between germline ends came to 10 bases. Germline V lookup: CDR1 SGHTA, CDR2 FQGTGA.

This sequence joins TRBV2 and TRBJ1-2, with a weak D call TRBD1 (6 bases). The germline CDR1 and CDR2 sequences are SNHLY and FYNNEI. This CDR3 is 13 amino acids long. Trimming removed 6 bases from V and 4 bases from J, with 12 bases in between. The CDR3 here is CASSAGAGYGYTF. The CDR3 DNA reads as TGTGCCAGCAGCGCAGGGGCGGGCTATGGCTACACCTTC.